These 26 T cell receptor beta chains came from one sample sequenced in a study of blood T cell repertoires in COVID-19. Some clones are missing from TCRdb's copy, which holds only in-frame ones; the method was immunoSEQ multiplex PCR. The profile shows approximately 110,000 clones, around 82% of them singletons. Sequenced sample: peripheral blood. The receptors come from a woman aged 45 to 65 with acute or convalescent COVID-19.

The chain is built from TRBV5-1 and TRBJ1-6, with 8 bases identical to TRBD1. Germline V gene sequence: CDR1 SGHRS, CDR2 YFSETQ. Unmatched junction bases numbered 11, after V lost 5 bases and J lost 13 bases. This CDR3 comprises 14 residues. CDR3 region: CASSSSGQGRPLHF. The CDR3 DNA reads TGCGCCAGCAGTTCTTCTGGACAGGGTCGTCCCCTCCACTTT. The entire variable domain, with the rest obtained from reference TRBV5-1 and TRBJ1-6, is as follows: KAGVTQTPRYLIKTRGQQVTLSCSPISGHRSVSWYQQTPGQGLQFLFEYFSETQRNKGNFPGRFSGRQFSNSRSEMNVSTLELGDSALYLCASSSSGQGRPLHFGNGTRLTVT.

The gene calls are TRBV7-2 and TRBJ1-1; D remains unclear. This CDR3 spans 13 amino acids. Trimming left V 1 base short and J 4 bases short, with 7 bases between. Germline CDR1 is SGHTA and CDR2 is FQGNSA. The chain's CDR3 is CASSLERVTEAFF. CDR3 nucleotides: TGTGCCAGCAGCTTAGAGAGGGTCACTGAAGCTTTCTTT.

In the case of this clone: The junction departs from the called germline gene at one end, perhaps through a read error. Here the CDR3 DNA reads TGCGCCAGCAGTCAATCTGAGTTCTTC. It translates to CASSQSEFF. The chain uses TRBV23-1 and TRBJ1-2; D uncertain. TRBV23-1 is an ORF, and what it does is uncertain. CDR3 size: 9 residues.

The rearrangement joins TRBV3-1 (or the pseudogene TRBV3-2) to TRBJ1-5; TRBD1 might be the D (5 bases). The length of the CDR3 is 16 residues. V lost 1 base and J 1 base, leaving 11 bases between the germline ends. Germline V gene lookup returns CDR1 LGHDT and CDR2 YNNKEL (reference sequence). CDR3 sequence: CASSQGWGGSNQPQHF. The DNA for the CDR3 is TGTGCCAGCAGCCAAGGATGGGGGGGGAGCAATCAGCCCCAGCATTTT.

V is TRBV5-1 and J is TRBJ2-1; D possibly corresponds to TRBD1 (6 bases). The CDR3 has 15 amino acids. Germline CDR1 SGHRS, CDR2 YFSETQ. V was pared by 3 bases and J by 6 bases, with 16 bases between. The CDR3 loop reads CASSSSFRGINEQFF. CDR3 coding DNA: TGCGCCAGCAGCTCCTCGTTCAGGGGAATCAATGAGCAGTTCTTC.

The chain employs TRBV29-1 and TRBJ1-2; 7 nucleotides match TRBD1. Germline CDR1 and CDR2: SQVTM and ANQGSEA. The trim removed 4 bases at V and 6 bases at J, leaving 8 bases unmatched. This CDR3 spans 13 amino acids. The CDR3 is CSVGRQGSDGYTF. DNA for the CDR3: TGCAGCGTTGGTCGACAGGGAAGCGATGGCTACACCTTC.

The chain has TRBV18 and TRBJ1-2, with 7 nucleotides matching TRBD1. Germline V CDR1 and CDR2: KGHSH, LQKENI. The CDR3 totals 14 residues. V shed 3 bases, J shed 8 bases, and the junction held 9 bases outside the gene matches. CDR3 sequence: CASSPSGQAWGYTF. CDR3 nucleotides: TGTGCCAGCTCACCTTCCGGACAGGCGTGGGGCTACACCTTC.

This rearrangement joins TRBV27 to TRBJ2-3; D perhaps matches TRBD1 (5 bases). The CDR3 has 13 residues. Trimming shortened V by 6 bases and J by 3 bases, and 10 bases separated the two germline ends. Germline-derived CDR1 and CDR2 are MNHEY and SMNVEV (reference sequence). The CDR3 DNA reads TGTGCCAGCAGCCAGGCAGGGACAGATACGCAGTATTTT. It is translated as CASSQAGTDTQYF.

This chain connects TRBV12-3 or TRBV12-4 to TRBJ2-7; a possible D gene is TRBD1 (6 bases). Between the trimmed V and J ends, which lost 6 bases and 6 bases, there was a span of 9 bases. The CDR3 is made up of 11 amino acids. CDR3 nucleotide sequence: TGTGCCAGCAGGAGGACAGTCGAGCAGTACTTC. Translating gives CASRRTVEQYF.

The chain links TRBV19 to TRBJ1-5, with 7 bases that match TRBD1. Germline CDR1 is LNHDA and CDR2 is SQIVND (reference sequence). V lost 5 bases and J lost 9; bases outside the gene matches: 10. CDR3 length equals 14 residues. The CDR3 sequence is CASSGSAPGGPQHF. The DNA for the CDR3 is TGTGCCAGTAGTGGGTCAGCGCCAGGGGGGCCCCAGCATTTT.

This clone was detected only a few times. The chain joins TRBV28 to TRBJ1-1; D uncertain. CDR3 length equals 12 residues. V lost 7 bases and J lost 7, with 13 bases in between. Germline-derived CDR1 and CDR2 are MDHEN and SYDVKM. CDR3 nucleotide sequence: TGTGCCAGCAACGAGGGCCGGGGTGAAGCTTTCTTT. It codes for CASNEGRGEAFF. Based on the CDR3 plus reference TRBV28 and TRBJ1-1, the full variable domain is DVKVTQSSRYLVKRTGEKVFLECVQDMDHENMFWYRQDPGLGLRLIYFSYDVKMKEKGDIPEGYSVSREKKERFSLILESASTNQTSMYLCASNEGRGEAFFGQGTRLTVV.

This clone came up once. The rearrangement uses TRBV9 and TRBJ1-3; D remains unclear. CDR1 and CDR2 from the germline V gene are SGDLS and YYNGEE. The CDR3 totals 14 residues. With 2 bases removed from V and 0 bases from J, the gap between germline ends came to 6 bases. CDR3 nucleotides: TGTGCCAGCAGCGTTCTTAGCTCTGGAAACACCATATATTTT. This encodes CASSVLSSGNTIYF.

This chain links TRBV6-8 with TRBJ2-3; 9 bases align to TRBD2. CDR1 is MNHGY, CDR2 SAAAGT, per germline. The CDR3 consists of 13 residues. V was pared by 6 bases and J by 4 bases, with 2 bases of the junction left unmatched. The CDR3 sequence is CASRGGGADTQYF. The DNA of the CDR3 is TGTGCCAGCAGAGGCGGGGGGGCAGATACGCAGTATTTT.

J is TRBJ2-3 and V is TRBV29-1; 7 bases map to TRBD2. The CDR3 has 15 residues. Germline V gene data show CDR1 as SQVTM and CDR2 as ANQGSEA. V dropped 7 bases and J dropped 8; count of bases not matched to a gene: 18. CDR3 in DNA: TGCAGCGCTGGGGGGGGGAGCGGCAGTTGGACTACGCAGTATTTT. Translated: CSAGGGSGSWTTQYF.

The chain links TRBV2 to TRBJ1-5; TRBD1 aligns across 12 bases. In germline, CDR1 is SNHLY, CDR2 FYNNEI. Trimming cost V 6 bases and J 4 bases; bases outside gene matches: 4. The CDR3 sequence is 15 residues long. CDR3 sequence: CASRGTGGANQPQHF. The DNA for the CDR3 is TGTGCCAGCAGAGGGACAGGGGGCGCGAATCAGCCCCAGCATTTT.

This chain connects TRBV30 to TRBJ1-2; 10 nucleotides match TRBD1. V was pared by 1 base and J by 8 bases, with 7 bases of the junction left unmatched. The CDR3 is 14 amino acids. Per germline, CDR1 GTSNPN and CDR2 SVGIG (reference sequence). CDR3 amino acids: CAWSGDRGFRGYTF. The DNA for the CDR3 is TGTGCCTGGAGTGGGGACAGGGGTTTTAGGGGCTACACCTTC.

The J gene is TRBJ2-7, the V gene TRBV19; 7 positions agree with TRBD1. This CDR3 is 14 amino acids long. CDR1 is LNHDA and CDR2 is SQIVND in the germline V gene (reference sequence). With 3 bases clipped from V and 2 bases from J, the junction kept 4 bases outside the gene matches. The CDR3 sequence is CASSITGVAYEQYF. DNA for the CDR3: TGTGCCAGTAGTATCACAGGGGTTGCCTACGAGCAGTACTTC.

This chain uses TRBV7-9 with TRBJ2-3; no clear D gene. CDR3 size: 12 residues. V was cut by 10 bases and J by 4 bases, with 12 bases left in between. Germline CDR1 and CDR2: SEHNR and FQNEAQ (reference sequence). The CDR3 sequence: CATSRPSDTQYF. The CDR3 DNA sequence: TGTGCCACCTCGCGCCCCTCAGATACGCAGTATTTT.

V and J are TRBV5-1 and TRBJ2-7; D might be TRBD2 (5 bases). Per germline, CDR1 SGHRS and CDR2 YFSETQ. Trimming pared 7 bases from V and 3 bases from J, leaving 26 bases between. The CDR3 has 17 residues. CDR3 amino acids: CASSRGPSTLSVYEQYF. In DNA, the CDR3 is TGCGCCAGCTCCCGCGGGCCTAGCACCCTATCGGTCTACGAGCAGTACTTC.

The chain recombines TRBV4-1 with TRBJ2-2, with D possibly TRBD1 on 6 matching bases. V was trimmed by 2 bases and J by 0 bases, leaving 16 bases between them. Germline V gene sequence: CDR1 MGHRA, CDR2 YSYEKL. This CDR3 region has 18 residues. The CDR3 DNA reads TGCGCCAGCAGCCAATTCTCGTCCGGGACAACGAACACCGGGGAGCTGTTTTTT. Residues: CASSQFSSGTTNTGELFF.

V gene TRBV18 combines with J gene TRBJ1-1, with unresolved D. From germline, CDR1 is KGHSH and CDR2 LQKENI. This CDR3 has 14 amino acids. V gave up 1 base and J gave up 4 bases, with 10 bases separating them. The CDR3 DNA sequence: TGTGCCAGCTCACCACTAGAGGTCGGCACTGAAGCTTTCTTT. Its protein product is CASSPLEVGTEAFF.

The chain carries TRBV3-1 (or the pseudogene TRBV3-2) and TRBJ2-2; 9 positions agree with TRBD1. The V segment lost 1 base and the J segment 6 bases; nucleotides outside the gene matches: 3. This CDR3 has 15 residues. CDR1 LGHDT and CDR2 YNNKEL come from the germline V gene (reference sequence). The CDR3 region is CASSQGNRGPGELFF. DNA for the CDR3: TGTGCCAGCAGCCAAGGAAACAGGGGGCCCGGGGAGCTGTTTTTT.

The rearrangement joins TRBV6-1 to TRBJ1-1; 7 bases are shared with TRBD1. Losses at the gene ends were 2 bases for V and 1 base for J; bases not matched to a gene: 7. Germline values: CDR1 MNHNS, CDR2 SASEGT. The CDR3 has 16 amino acids. CDR3 in amino acids: CASSEMGQRQNTEAFF. CDR3 bases: TGTGCCAGCAGTGAAATGGGACAGAGACAGAACACTGAAGCTTTCTTT.

The chain combines TRBV5-1 with TRBJ1-6, with TRBD1 identical over 9 bases. V shed 0 bases, J shed 10 bases, and the junction held 11 bases outside the gene matches. The CDR3 totals 17 residues. Germline CDR1 reads SGHRS; CDR2 reads YFSETQ. The CDR3 region is CASSLGLSTGGWSPLHF. The CDR3, as DNA: TGCGCCAGCAGCTTGGGACTCTCGACAGGGGGATGGTCACCCCTCCACTTT. Combining the CDR3 with reference TRBV5-1 and TRBJ1-6 gives the whole variable domain KAGVTQTPRYLIKTRGQQVTLSCSPISGHRSVSWYQQTPGQGLQFLFEYFSETQRNKGNFPGRFSGRQFSNSRSEMNVSTLELGDSALYLCASSLGLSTGGWSPLHFGNGTRLTVT.

The gene calls are TRBV7-3 and TRBJ1-1, with 10 bases that match TRBD1. Trimming cost V 6 bases and J 8 bases; bases outside gene matches: 9. The germline gives CDR1 SGHTA, CDR2 FQGTGA. This CDR3 is built from 14 residues. CDR3 residues: CASSPHPGQGEAFF. CDR3 bases: TGTGCCAGCAGTCCTCATCCGGGACAGGGGGAAGCTTTCTTT.

The chain joins TRBV28 to TRBJ1-2; D is undetermined. Deletions cut 1 base from V and 7 bases from J, with 10 bases between. The germline gives CDR1 MDHEN, CDR2 SYDVKM. CDR3 length equals 13 residues. CDR3 protein: CASSLSRQAGYTF. The CDR3 DNA sequence: TGTGCCAGCAGTTTATCTCGGCAGGCTGGCTACACCTTC.